The 24 T cell receptor beta chains below were found in one sample sequenced in a study of cytotoxic CD8 clonotypes in ibrutinib-treated CLL. The data were produced by immunoSEQ multiplex PCR, yet TCRdb's version contains in-frame clones alone and is incomplete. This sample yields approximately 190,000 clones, of which more than 65% are seen a single time; more than 4.5% belongs to the top ten. The sequencing used PBMCs, collected after 12 months of ibrutinib treatment. The receptor set was obtained from a human donor with chronic lymphocytic leukemia.

CDR3 DNA sequence: TGTGCCAGCAGCTTGTATCTGGGACCCCAAGAGACCCAGTACTTC. Its protein is CASSLYLGPQETQYF. The chain employs TRBV7-2 and TRBJ2-5, with D perhaps assigned TRBD1 or TRBD2 (5 bases each). This CDR3 is 15 amino acids long. Germline CDR1 and CDR2: SGHTA and FQGNSA. V lost 3 bases to trimming and J lost 1 base, with 12 bases between them.

The chain has TRBV18 and TRBJ1-4; D not certain. Trimming took 3 bases from V and 7 from J, leaving 6 bases between them. This CDR3 spans 12 amino acids. The germline V gene has CDR1 KGHSH and CDR2 LQKENI. The CDR3 sequence: CASSPTTEKLFF. As DNA, the CDR3 is TGTGCCAGCTCACCTACGACTGAAAAACTGTTTTTT.

This chain links TRBV27 with TRBJ1-1; D possibly corresponds to TRBD1 (5 bases). V was trimmed by 0 bases and J by 6 bases, leaving 8 bases between them. The CDR3 runs to 13 residues. The germline V gene has CDR1 MNHEY and CDR2 SMNVEV (reference sequence). The CDR3 DNA reads TGTGCCAGCAGTTTATCAGGGGTGGCTGAAGCTTTCTTT. This codes for CASSLSGVAEAFF.

This clone was counted only a few times. The chain is built from TRBV6-4 and TRBJ1-1, with 10 positions matching TRBD1. V lost 5 bases, J lost 5 bases, and 5 bases stayed unmatched. The CDR3 spans 14 residues. Germline V lookup: CDR1 MRHNA, CDR2 SNTAGT. CDR3: CASSKGTGETEAFF. As DNA, the CDR3 is TGTGCCAGCAGTAAAGGGACAGGGGAAACTGAAGCTTTCTTT.

The chain links TRBV27 to TRBJ2-5; D is uncertain. This CDR3 is built from 14 residues. V shed 4 bases and J shed 2 bases, with 11 bases lying between them. Germline V gene lookup returns CDR1 MNHEY and CDR2 SMNVEV (reference sequence). The CDR3 here is CASSYQSGQETQYF. The CDR3 bases are TGTGCCAGCAGTTATCAGTCGGGTCAAGAGACCCAGTACTTC.

This CDR3 is CASSDRDSNYGYTF. The CDR3 region has the DNA TGTGCCAGCAGCGACAGGGACTCTAACTATGGCTACACCTTC. The V gene is TRBV7-9, the J gene TRBJ1-2; 7 bases map to TRBD1. With 5 bases clipped from V and 0 bases from J, the junction kept 3 bases outside the gene matches. The V gene's germline CDR1 is SEHNR and CDR2 FQNEAQ (reference sequence). There are 14 residues in the CDR3.

The chain recombines TRBV6-1 with TRBJ2-7; D is unresolved. Germline values: CDR1 MNHNS, CDR2 SASEGT. V lost 4 bases to trimming and J lost 7 bases, with 11 bases between them. The CDR3 has 12 residues. The CDR3 protein is CASSAQPREQYF. CDR3 sequence (DNA): TGTGCCAGCAGTGCCCAGCCGCGGGAGCAGTACTTC.

Points on this clone: The identical CDR3 is also encoded by other nucleotide sequences in the sample. The chain has TRBV29-1 and TRBJ2-7; D is undetermined. This CDR3 spans 10 amino acids. V shed 6 bases and J shed 3 bases, with 6 bases lying between them. The germline gives CDR1 SQVTM, CDR2 ANQGSEA. CDR3 DNA: TGCAGCGTCGCCGACTACGAGCAGTACTTC. Protein sequence: CSVADYEQYF.

The chain employs TRBV7-9 and TRBJ1-4; D not certain. The CDR3 length is 16 residues. V was trimmed by 5 bases and J by 4 bases, leaving 17 bases between them. The germline V gene has CDR1 SEHNR and CDR2 FQNEAQ (reference sequence). CDR3 DNA sequence: TGTGCCAGCAGCCCTAGTGTCGTGATCCTTAATGAAAAACTGTTTTTT. This codes for CASSPSVVILNEKLFF.

CDR3 amino acids: CASSAGTGGLNSPLHF. The CDR3 region has the DNA TGTGCCAGCAGCGCTGGGACAGGGGGTTTGAATTCACCCCTCCACTTT. This chain joins TRBV7-6 and TRBJ1-6, with 11 bases matching TRBD1. The CDR3 is 16 residues long. Looked up from germline, CDR1 is SGHVS and CDR2 is FNYEAQ. With V trimmed by 5 bases and J by 7 bases, 7 bases remained unmatched.

The J gene is TRBJ2-7, the V gene TRBV10-1, with D uncertain. V shed 0 bases and J shed 3 bases, with 15 bases lying between them. Germline V lookup: CDR1 WNHNN, CDR2 SYGVQD (reference sequence). The CDR3 totals 16 residues. The CDR3 nucleotides are TGCGCCAGCAGTGAGTCCCCACAGAAAGAAAACTACGAGCAGTACTTC. Translation: CASSESPQKENYEQYF.

The chain combines TRBV9 with TRBJ2-7; D remains ambiguous. CDR1 SGDLS and CDR2 YYNGEE come from the germline V gene. The ends were cut back, 3 bases at V and 4 bases at J, with 14 bases in the middle. CDR3 length equals 14 residues. The CDR3 sequence: CASSASRLGYEQYF. CDR3 nucleotides: TGTGCCAGCAGCGCCAGCCGTTTGGGGTACGAGCAGTACTTC.

The chain has TRBV19 and TRBJ1-5; 9 bases agree with TRBD1. The CDR3 extends over 15 amino acids. V dropped 5 bases and J dropped 7; count of bases not matched to a gene: 9. CDR1 and CDR2 (germline): LNHDA, SQIVND (reference sequence). The CDR3 nucleotides are TGTGCCAGTAGTCTTGCCGGACAGGGGAAACAGCCCCAGCATTTT. Translating gives CASSLAGQGKQPQHF.

This clone has just a few counts. This rearrangement joins TRBV30 to TRBJ1-4; D not certain. Trimming took 0 bases from V and 8 from J, leaving 7 bases between them. Germline CDR1 is GTSNPN and CDR2 is SVGIG (reference sequence). The CDR3 extends over 12 amino acids. The CDR3 loop is CAWSVSGEKLFF. For the CDR3, the DNA is TGTGCCTGGAGTGTATCCGGGGAAAAACTGTTTTTT.

V usage is TRBV29-1 and J usage is TRBJ1-2; D ambiguous. Germline CDR1 is SQVTM and CDR2 is ANQGSEA. This CDR3 region has 11 residues. The germline V and J ends were trimmed by 6 bases and 8 bases, with 13 bases remaining between them. CDR3 sequence: CSVDQGGGYTF. CDR3 bases: TGCAGCGTAGATCAAGGTGGCGGCTACACCTTC.

The chain couples TRBV2 to TRBJ1-5; D unresolved. Trimming stripped 6 bases from V and 6 bases from J, with 9 bases between. Germline V gene data show CDR1 as SNHLY and CDR2 as FYNNEI. The length of the CDR3 is 12 residues. CDR3 nucleotides: TGTGCCAGCAGACCCGATAGTCAGCCCCAGCATTTT. Its translation is CASRPDSQPQHF.

Note on this clone: This CDR3 is also generated by other DNA sequences in the sample. The rearrangement uses TRBV27 and TRBJ2-7, with D hard to call. The CDR3 consists of 11 residues. Germline V gene sequence: CDR1 MNHEY, CDR2 SMNVEV (reference sequence). Trimming took off 6 bases at V and 0 bases at J, with 3 bases between the two ends. This CDR3 is CASSRSYEQYF. In DNA, the CDR3 is TGTGCCAGCAGCCGCTCCTACGAGCAGTACTTC.

Comment on this clone: The same CDR3 is also encoded by other DNA sequences in this sample. The rearrangement joins TRBV28 to TRBJ2-5; D unresolved. The germline V and J ends were trimmed by 4 bases and 5 bases, with 8 bases remaining between them. This CDR3 spans 12 amino acids. Per germline, CDR1 MDHEN and CDR2 SYDVKM. CDR3 amino acids: CASSSRPETQYF. The CDR3 DNA reads as TGTGCCAGCAGTTCACGACCTGAGACCCAGTACTTC.

The chain employs TRBV18 and TRBJ1-2, with D possibly matching TRBD1 (6 bases). Trimming took off 3 bases at V and 8 bases at J, with 13 bases between the two ends. The CDR3 has 13 amino acids. CDR1 KGHSH and CDR2 LQKENI come from the germline V gene. The CDR3 DNA follows: TGTGCCAGCTCACCGGGCTCAGGGGACGGCTACACCTTC. Translating it yields CASSPGSGDGYTF.

The rearrangement links TRBV28 to TRBJ2-7; D unclear. The germline gives CDR1 MDHEN, CDR2 SYDVKM. Trimming shortened V by 6 bases and J by 0 bases, and 9 bases separated the two germline ends. The CDR3 has 13 amino acids. This chain's CDR3 is CASSLRASYEQYF. CDR3 in DNA: TGTGCCAGCAGCCTAAGGGCCTCCTACGAGCAGTACTTC.

The chain uses TRBV5-6 and TRBJ1-1, with D uncertain. The CDR3 is made up of 11 amino acids. V lost 2 bases, J lost 6 bases, and 5 bases lay in between. Germline CDR1 is SGHDT and CDR2 is YYEEEE. CDR3 nucleotide sequence: TGTGCCAGCAGCTTTTACGCTGAAGCTTTCTTT. This sequence encodes CASSFYAEAFF. The full variable domain, with the rest looked up from reference TRBV5-6 and TRBJ1-1, is DAGVTQSPTHLIKTRGQQVTLRCSPKSGHDTVSWYQQALGQGPQFIFQYYEEEERQRGNFPDRFSGHQFPNYSSELNVNALLLGDSALYLCASSFYAEAFFGQGTRLTVV.

Comments on this clone: Other nucleotide sequences in the sample specify the same CDR3. The rearrangement uses TRBV30 and TRBJ1-6; TRBD1 is a possible D gene (5 bases). The CDR3 has 16 residues. V was pared by 0 bases and J by 0 bases, with 9 bases between. Germline values: CDR1 GTSNPN, CDR2 SVGIG (reference sequence). The CDR3 sequence: CAWSVSGSSYNSPLHF. CDR3 nucleotides: TGTGCCTGGAGTGTATCAGGGAGCTCCTATAATTCACCCCTCCACTTT.

The V call is TRBV9, the J call TRBJ1-1; D not certain. This CDR3 spans 14 amino acids. V lost 4 bases and J lost 0, with 10 bases in between. Per the germline V gene, CDR1 is SGDLS and CDR2 is YYNGEE. The CDR3 sequence: CASSPRRMNTEAFF. CDR3 coding DNA: TGTGCCAGCAGCCCCCGCAGAATGAACACTGAAGCTTTCTTT.

This clone was seen a single time. The rearrangement joins TRBV16 to TRBJ2-7; TRBD1 agrees at 9 bases. The germline V gene has CDR1 KGHSY and CDR2 FQNENV. The J segment lost 9 bases and the V segment lost 0 bases, leaving 9 bases of the junction unmatched. CDR3 size: 15 residues. CDR3 sequence reads: CASSQSIQGQGPQYF. CDR3 in DNA: TGTGCCAGCAGCCAATCTATTCAGGGACAGGGCCCGCAGTACTTC.